The 9 T cell receptor beta chains listed next were all sequenced from one sample in a study of identical twins. A single record per CDR3 protein comes from TCRdb applying MiXCR to the 5' RACE reads. The sample consists of some 500,000 distinct CDR3 sequences, less than 25% of them appearing once. The data also belong to a second study, concerning T cells expressing NK-cell markers.

The sequenced sample consisted of CD4+ T cells sorted from blood. These receptors all stem from a woman between 18 and 30 years old in good health.

The chain uses TRBV7-3 and TRBJ2-7, with D perhaps TRBD2 (5 bases). Deletions cut 5 bases from V and 3 bases from J, with 11 bases between. CDR3 length: 13 amino acids. Germline CDR1 SGHTA, CDR2 FQGTGA. CDR3 in DNA: TGTGCCAGCAGCGACGCCGGGGACTACGAGCAGTACTTC. As protein: CASSDAGDYEQYF.

This clonotype has a handful of counts. J is TRBJ2-1 and V is TRBV5-1, with D hard to call. CDR3 length: 15 residues. Germline lookup yields CDR1 SGHRS and CDR2 YFSETQ. The V end was cut by 4 bases, the J end by 1 base, with 12 bases between. CDR3 sequence (DNA): TGCGCCAGCAGCCCCCCAGTGACATCCTACAATGAGCAGTTCTTC. Translating gives CASSPPVTSYNEQFF.

The chain recombines TRBV12-3 or TRBV12-4 with TRBJ2-3; D remains unclear. This CDR3 is 15 amino acids long. Trimming removed 7 bases at V and 1 base at J, with 15 bases between. The chain's CDR3 is CASIFDPSRTDTQYF. As DNA, the CDR3 is TGTGCCAGCATCTTCGACCCTTCTCGCACAGATACGCAGTATTTT.

The count of this clonotype is one. The chain carries TRBV24-1 and TRBJ2-1; TRBD2 aligns across 8 bases. There are 14 residues in the CDR3. The junction had 4 bases not matched to a gene; V was cut back by 3 bases and J by 7 bases. Germline values: CDR1 KGHDR, CDR2 SFDVKD. Here the CDR3 DNA reads TGTGCCACCAGTGATAACGGGGGGGTAAATGAGCAGTTCTTC. Encoded protein: CATSDNGGVNEQFF.

The chain recombines TRBV7-2 with TRBJ2-1, with 9 positions matching TRBD1. The length of the CDR3 is 15 residues. The V gene end was trimmed by 4 bases and the J gene end by 7 bases; junction bases not matched to a gene: 8. Germline CDR1 SGHTA, CDR2 FQGNSA. CDR3 nucleotide sequence: TGTGCCAGCAGCTACCGGACAGGGGCGGTTAATGAGCAGTTCTTC. Translation gives CASSYRTGAVNEQFF.

The chain carries TRBV6-5 and TRBJ2-2; perhaps TRBD2 as D (6 bases). The germline gives CDR1 MNHEY, CDR2 SVGAGI. The CDR3 is 16 residues long. The V gene lost 0 bases and the J gene lost 7 bases, with 15 bases spanning the gap. As DNA, the CDR3 is TGTGCCAGCAGTTACTCAGCGACTAGGATTGGCGGGGAGCTGTTTTTT. It encodes CASSYSATRIGGELFF.

This sequence joins TRBV19 and TRBJ2-5; D not certain. V was shortened by 3 bases and J by 3 bases, with 8 bases between the two germline ends. The CDR3 sequence is 13 residues long. Per germline, CDR1 LNHDA and CDR2 SQIVND (reference sequence). The CDR3 here is CASSIGWKETQYF. The CDR3 nucleotides read TGTGCCAGTAGTATTGGGTGGAAAGAGACCCAGTACTTC.

V gene TRBV30 combines with J gene TRBJ1-4; TRBD1 is a possible D gene (5 bases). Trimming stripped 8 bases from V and 7 bases from J, with 17 bases between. This CDR3 contains 13 residues. The germline V gene has CDR1 GTSNPN and CDR2 SVGIG (reference sequence). Here the CDR3 reads CARGGGAGEKLFF. The CDR3 nucleotides read TGTGCCCGCGGAGGCGGGGCCGGTGAAAAACTGTTTTTT.

This clonotype appeared a few times. This rearrangement joins TRBV7-2 to TRBJ2-7; tentatively, D is TRBD2 (7 bases). Trimming cost V 4 bases and J 0 bases, with 16 bases left between them. This CDR3 contains 16 residues. CDR1 and CDR2 (germline): SGHTA, FQGNSA. CDR3 region: CASSSRGGLPSYEQYF. DNA of the CDR3: TGTGCCAGCAGCTCGAGGGGGGGGCTCCCCTCCTACGAGCAGTACTTC.